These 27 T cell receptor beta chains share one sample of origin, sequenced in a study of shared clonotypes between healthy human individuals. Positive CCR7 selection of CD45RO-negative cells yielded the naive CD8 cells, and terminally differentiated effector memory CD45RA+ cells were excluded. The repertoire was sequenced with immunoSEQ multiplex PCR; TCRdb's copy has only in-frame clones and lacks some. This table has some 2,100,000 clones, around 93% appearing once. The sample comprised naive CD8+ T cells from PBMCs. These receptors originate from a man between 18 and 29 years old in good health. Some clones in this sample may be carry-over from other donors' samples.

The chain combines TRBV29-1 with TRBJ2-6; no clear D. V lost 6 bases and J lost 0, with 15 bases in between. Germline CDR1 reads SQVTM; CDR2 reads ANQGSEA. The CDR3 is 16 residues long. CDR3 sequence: CSVKVLENSGANVLTF. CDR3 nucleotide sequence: TGCAGCGTCAAGGTCCTGGAGAACTCTGGGGCCAACGTCCTGACTTTC.

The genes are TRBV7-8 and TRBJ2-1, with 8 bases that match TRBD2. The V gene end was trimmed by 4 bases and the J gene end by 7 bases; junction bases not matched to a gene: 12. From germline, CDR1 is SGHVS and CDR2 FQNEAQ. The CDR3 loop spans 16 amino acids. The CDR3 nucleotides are TGTGCCAGCAGCTCCTCTCCGGGAGGGCCAGTGAATGAGCAGTTCTTC. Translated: CASSSSPGGPVNEQFF.

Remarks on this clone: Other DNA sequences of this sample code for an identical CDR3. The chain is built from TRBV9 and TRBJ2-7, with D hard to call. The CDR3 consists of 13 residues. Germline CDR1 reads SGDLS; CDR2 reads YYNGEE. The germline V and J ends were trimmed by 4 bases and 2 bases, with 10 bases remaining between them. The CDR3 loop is CASSPPSAYEQYF. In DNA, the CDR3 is TGTGCCAGCAGCCCCCCAAGTGCCTACGAGCAGTACTTC. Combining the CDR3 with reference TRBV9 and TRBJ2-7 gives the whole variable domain DSGVTQTPKHLITATGQRVTLRCSPRSGDLSVYWYQQSLDQGLQFLIQYYNGEERAKGNILERFSAQQFPDLHSELNLSSLELGDSALYFCASSPPSAYEQYFGPGTRLTVT.

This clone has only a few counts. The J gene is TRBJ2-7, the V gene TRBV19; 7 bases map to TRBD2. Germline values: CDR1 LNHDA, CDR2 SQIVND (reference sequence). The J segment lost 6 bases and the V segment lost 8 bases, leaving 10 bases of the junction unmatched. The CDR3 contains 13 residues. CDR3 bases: TGTGCCAGTCGATGGCGGGGAGGGAGCGAGCAGTACTTC. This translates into CASRWRGGSEQYF.

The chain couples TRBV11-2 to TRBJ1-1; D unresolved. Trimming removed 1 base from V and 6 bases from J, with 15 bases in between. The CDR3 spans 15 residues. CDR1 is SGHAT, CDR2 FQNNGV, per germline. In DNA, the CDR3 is TGTGCCAGCAGCTTAGTAAATTCGATGGAGGCTGAAGCTTTCTTT. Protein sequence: CASSLVNSMEAEAFF.

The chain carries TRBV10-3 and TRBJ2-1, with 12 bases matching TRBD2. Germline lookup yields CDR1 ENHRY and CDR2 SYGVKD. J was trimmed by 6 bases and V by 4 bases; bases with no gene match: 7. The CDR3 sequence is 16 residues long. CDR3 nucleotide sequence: TGTGCCATCAGTGGGCTAACTAGCGGGAGGCCCAATGAGCAGTTCTTC. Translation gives CAISGLTSGRPNEQFF.

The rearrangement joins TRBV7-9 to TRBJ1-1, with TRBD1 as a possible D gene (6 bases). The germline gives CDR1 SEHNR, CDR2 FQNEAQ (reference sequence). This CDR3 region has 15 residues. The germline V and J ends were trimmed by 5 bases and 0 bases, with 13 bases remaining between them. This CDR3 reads CASSNRGPMNTEAFF. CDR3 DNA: TGTGCCAGCAGCAATCGGGGGCCGATGAACACTGAAGCTTTCTTT.

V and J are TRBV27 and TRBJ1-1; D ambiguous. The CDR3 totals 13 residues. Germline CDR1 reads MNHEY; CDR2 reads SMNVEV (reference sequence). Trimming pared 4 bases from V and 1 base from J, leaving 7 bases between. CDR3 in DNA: TGTGCCAGCAGTTCGCCGAGGAACACTGAAGCTTTCTTT. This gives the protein CASSSPRNTEAFF.

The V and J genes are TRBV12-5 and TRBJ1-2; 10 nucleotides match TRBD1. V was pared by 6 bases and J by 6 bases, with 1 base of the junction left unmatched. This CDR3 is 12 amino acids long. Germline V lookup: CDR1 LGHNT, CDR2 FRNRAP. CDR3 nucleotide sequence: TGTGCTAGTGGGGGACAGGGGAATGGCTACACCTTC. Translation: CASGGQGNGYTF.

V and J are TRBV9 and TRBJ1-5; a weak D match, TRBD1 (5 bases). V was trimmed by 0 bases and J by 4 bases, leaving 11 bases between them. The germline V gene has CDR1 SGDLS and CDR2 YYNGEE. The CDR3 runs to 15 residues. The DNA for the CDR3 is TGTGCCAGCAGCGTAGGAGGGGCCTTTAATCAGCCCCAGCATTTT. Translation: CASSVGGAFNQPQHF.

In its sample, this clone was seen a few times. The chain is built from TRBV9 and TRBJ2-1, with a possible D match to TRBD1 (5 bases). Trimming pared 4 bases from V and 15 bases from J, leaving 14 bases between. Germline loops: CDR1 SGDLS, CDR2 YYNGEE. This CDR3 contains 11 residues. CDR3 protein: CASSPLRGLFF. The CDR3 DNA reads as TGTGCCAGCAGCCCCCTTAGGGGTCTGTTCTTC. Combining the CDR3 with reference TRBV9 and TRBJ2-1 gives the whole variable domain DSGVTQTPKHLITATGQRVTLRCSPRSGDLSVYWYQQSLDQGLQFLIQYYNGEERAKGNILERFSAQQFPDLHSELNLSSLELGDSALYFCASSPLRGLFFGPGTRLTVL.

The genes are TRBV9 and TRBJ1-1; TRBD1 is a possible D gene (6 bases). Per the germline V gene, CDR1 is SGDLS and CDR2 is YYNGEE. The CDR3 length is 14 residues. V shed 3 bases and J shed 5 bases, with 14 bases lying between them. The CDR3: CASSAEGGWTEAFF. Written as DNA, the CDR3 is TGTGCCAGCAGCGCCGAGGGGGGTTGGACTGAAGCTTTCTTT.

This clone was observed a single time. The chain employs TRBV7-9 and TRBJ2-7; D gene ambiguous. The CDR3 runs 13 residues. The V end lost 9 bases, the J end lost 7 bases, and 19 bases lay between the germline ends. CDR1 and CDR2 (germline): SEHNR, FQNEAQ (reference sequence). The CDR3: CASSPPSVDEQYF. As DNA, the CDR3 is TGTGCCAGTAGCCCGCCTAGTGTTGATGAGCAGTACTTC.

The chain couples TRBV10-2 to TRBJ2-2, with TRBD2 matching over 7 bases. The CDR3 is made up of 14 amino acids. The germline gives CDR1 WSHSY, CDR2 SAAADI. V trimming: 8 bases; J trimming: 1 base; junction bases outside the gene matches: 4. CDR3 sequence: CASLAERNTGELFF. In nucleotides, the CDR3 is TGCGCCAGCCTAGCGGAAAGGAACACCGGGGAGCTGTTTTTT.

The CDR3: CSASRPAITEAFF. The CDR3 DNA reads as TGCAGCGCGTCCAGGCCGGCAATAACTGAAGCTTTCTTT. The chain recombines TRBV29-1 with TRBJ1-1; D is uncertain. CDR3 length: 13 amino acids. Germline values: CDR1 SQVTM, CDR2 ANQGSEA. V lost 7 bases, J lost 5 bases, and 17 bases lay in between.

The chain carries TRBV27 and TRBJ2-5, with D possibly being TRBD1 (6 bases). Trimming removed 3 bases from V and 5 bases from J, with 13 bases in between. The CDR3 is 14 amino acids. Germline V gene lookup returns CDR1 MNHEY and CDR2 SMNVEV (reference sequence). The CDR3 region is CASSLVQGRETQYF. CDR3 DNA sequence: TGTGCCAGCAGTTTGGTACAGGGAAGGGAGACCCAGTACTTC.

The CDR3 reads CASSEVTRTRKETQYF. The CDR3 DNA is TGTGCCAGCAGTGAAGTTACCCGGACTAGAAAAGAGACCCAGTACTTC. The chain employs TRBV6-1 and TRBJ2-5; 7 bases are a match to TRBD2. This CDR3 region has 16 residues. V lost 1 base and J lost 3; bases outside the gene matches: 8. CDR1 is MNHNS and CDR2 is SASEGT in the germline V gene.

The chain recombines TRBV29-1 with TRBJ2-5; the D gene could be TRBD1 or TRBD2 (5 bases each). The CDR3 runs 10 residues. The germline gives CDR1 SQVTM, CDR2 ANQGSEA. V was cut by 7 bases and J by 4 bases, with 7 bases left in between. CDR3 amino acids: CSAGAETQYF. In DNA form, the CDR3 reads TGCAGCGCCGGGGCAGAGACCCAGTACTTC.

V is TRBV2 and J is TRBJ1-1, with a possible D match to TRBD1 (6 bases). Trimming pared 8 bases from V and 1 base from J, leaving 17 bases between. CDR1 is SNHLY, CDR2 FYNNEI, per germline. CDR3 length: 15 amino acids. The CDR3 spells CASHLGRGKNTEAFF. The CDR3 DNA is TGTGCCAGCCACTTGGGGAGGGGGAAGAACACTGAAGCTTTCTTT.

The CDR3 coding sequence is TGTGCCAGCAGCCTCGTGGCAGGGGGCAACTACAATGAGCAGTTCTTC. Protein sequence: CASSLVAGGNYNEQFF. The gene calls are TRBV27 and TRBJ2-1; 8 bases are a match to TRBD1. The V gene's germline CDR1 is MNHEY and CDR2 SMNVEV (reference sequence). V shed 6 bases and J 3 bases; nucleotides not matched to a gene: 10. The CDR3 is 16 residues long.

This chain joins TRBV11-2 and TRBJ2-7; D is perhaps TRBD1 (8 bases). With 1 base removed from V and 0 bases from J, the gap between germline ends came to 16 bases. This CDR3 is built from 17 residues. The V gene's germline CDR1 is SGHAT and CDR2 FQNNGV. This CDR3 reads CASSLGTGGARSYEQYF. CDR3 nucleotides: TGTGCCAGCAGCTTAGGCACAGGGGGGGCTCGCTCCTACGAGCAGTACTTC.

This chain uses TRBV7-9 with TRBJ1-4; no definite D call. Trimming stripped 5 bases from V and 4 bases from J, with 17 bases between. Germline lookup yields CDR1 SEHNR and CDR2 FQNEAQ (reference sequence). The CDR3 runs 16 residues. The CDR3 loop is CASSHPREDRNEKLFF. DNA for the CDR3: TGTGCCAGCAGCCATCCTCGGGAAGACCGTAATGAAAAACTGTTTTTT.

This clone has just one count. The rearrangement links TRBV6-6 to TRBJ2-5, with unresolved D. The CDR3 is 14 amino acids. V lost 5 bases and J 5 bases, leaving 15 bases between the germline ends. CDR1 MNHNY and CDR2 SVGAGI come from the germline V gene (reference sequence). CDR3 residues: CASSPDGVKETQYF. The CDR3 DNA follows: TGTGCCAGCAGTCCGGACGGAGTTAAGGAGACCCAGTACTTC.

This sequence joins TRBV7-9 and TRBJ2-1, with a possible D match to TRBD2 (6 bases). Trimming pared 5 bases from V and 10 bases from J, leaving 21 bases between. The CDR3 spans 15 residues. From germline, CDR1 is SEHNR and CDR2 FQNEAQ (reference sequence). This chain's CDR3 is CASSTGTGALGEQFF. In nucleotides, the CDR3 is TGTGCCAGCAGCACCGGGACTGGCGCTTTAGGGGAGCAGTTCTTC.

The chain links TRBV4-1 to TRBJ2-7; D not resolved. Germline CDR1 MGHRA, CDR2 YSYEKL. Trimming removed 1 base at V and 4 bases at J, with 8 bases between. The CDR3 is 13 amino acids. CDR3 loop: CASSQGPLYEQYF. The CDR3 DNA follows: TGCGCCAGCAGCCAAGGCCCTCTATACGAGCAGTACTTC.

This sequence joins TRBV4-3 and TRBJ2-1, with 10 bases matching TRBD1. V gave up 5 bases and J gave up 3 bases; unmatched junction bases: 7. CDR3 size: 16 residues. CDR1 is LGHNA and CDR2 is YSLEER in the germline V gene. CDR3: CASSKRTGGFYNEQFF. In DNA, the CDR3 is TGCGCCAGCAGCAAACGGACAGGGGGATTCTACAATGAGCAGTTCTTC.

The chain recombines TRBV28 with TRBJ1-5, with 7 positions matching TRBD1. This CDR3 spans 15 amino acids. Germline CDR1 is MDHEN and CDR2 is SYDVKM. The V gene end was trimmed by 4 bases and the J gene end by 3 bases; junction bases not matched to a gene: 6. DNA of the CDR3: TGTGCCAGCAGTTGGGTAGGGGGCCACAATCAGCCCCAGCATTTT. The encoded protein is CASSWVGGHNQPQHF.